These T cell receptor beta chains were read from a single sample in a study of blood T cell repertoires in COVID-19. The data were produced by immunoSEQ multiplex PCR, yet TCRdb's version contains in-frame clones alone and is incomplete. The data show a few hundred thousand clones, with around 84% seen just once and roughly 3.6% held by the top ten. The sequenced sample was peripheral blood. The receptor set was obtained from a woman aged 18-29 years with acute or convalescent COVID-19. Both conserved end residues are part of each CDR3. The D gene is left open where the match is weak. For some rows the clone size is stated as once, few or many, or as a class when expanded; others skip it.

D gene	clone size	V gene	J gene	CDR3 DNA	CDR3 protein
TRBD2	.	TRBV6-5	TRBJ2-3	TGTGCCAGCAGCGAGACTAGCGGGGGGGCCTATACGCAGTATTTT	CASSETSGGAYTQYF
.	.	TRBV15	TRBJ1-2	TGTGCCACCAGCAGAGAATCGGGAGGATATGGCTACACCTTC	CATSRESGGYGYTF
.	.	TRBV11-2	TRBJ2-7	TGTGCCAGCAGCTTAGTTGGCTCGTACGAGCAGTACTTC	CASSLVGSYEQYF
TRBD2	.	TRBV7-8	TRBJ2-7	TGTGCCAGCAGCTTACTCAGCGGGGGACCTTTAGAGCAGTACTTC	CASSLLSGGPLEQYF
.	.	TRBV5-6	TRBJ2-2	TGTGCCAGCAGCTTCGACAGGGAGGCCGGGGAGCTGTTTTTT	CASSFDREAGELFF
.	once	TRBV5-1	TRBJ1-6	TGCGCCAGCAGCAAGGAGGTAGGAGCGGATTCACCCCTCCACTTT	CASSKEVGADSPLHF
.	.	TRBV21-1	TRBJ1-6	TGTGCCAGCAGCAAAGCGGAGAACCGGGACAGGATTTATAATTCACCCCTCCACTTT	CASSKAENRDRIYNSPLHF
.	.	TRBV7-2	TRBJ2-7	TGTGCCAGCAGCTCGGGGACTCAATCCTACGAGCAGTACTTC	CASSSGTQSYEQYF
.	few	TRBV30	TRBJ1-2	TGTGCCTGGAGGGAGGGCTTCGAACGCGCCTATGGCTACACCTTC	CAWREGFERAYGYTF
.	.	TRBV6-6	TRBJ2-5	TGTGCCAGCAGTTTAGAAGAGACCCAGTACTTC	CASSLEETQYF
TRBD1	.	TRBV19	TRBJ1-5	TGTGCCAGTAGTAACAACAGGGGTTTTAGCAATCAGCCCCAGCATTTT	CASSNNRGFSNQPQHF
TRBD1	.	TRBV3-1/TRBV3-2	TRBJ1-1	TGTGCCAGCAGCCCTTCGACAGGGATGAACACTGAAGCTTTCTTT	CASSPSTGMNTEAFF
TRBD2	.	TRBV28	TRBJ2-2	TGTGCCAGCAGTCCGGGACTAGCGGGAGACACCGGGGAGCTGTTTTTT	CASSPGLAGDTGELFF
TRBD1	.	TRBV4-2	TRBJ1-5	TGTGCCAGCAGCCCCGAAGCGGGACAGGACAATCAGCCCCAGCATTTT	CASSPEAGQDNQPQHF
TRBD2	.	TRBV19	TRBJ2-1	TGTGCCAGTATGGGACTAGCGGCCTACAATGAGCAGTTCTTC	CASMGLAAYNEQFF
TRBD1	.	TRBV5-8	TRBJ2-2	TGTGCCAGCAGCTTGGGACAGGGTCGGATCGGGGAGCTGTTTTTT	CASSLGQGRIGELFF
.	.	TRBV9	TRBJ1-6	TGTGCCAGCAGCGTAGGCCAAGGGAGCTCACCCCTCCACTTT	CASSVGQGSSPLHF
.	.	TRBV25-1	TRBJ1-6	TGTGCCAGCAGGGTCCGGGACGGGGGTAATTCACCCCTCCACTTT	CASRVRDGGNSPLHF
.	few	TRBV2	TRBJ1-1	TGTGCCAGCTGGGCCGGGGGTGACACTGAAGCTTTCTTT	CASWAGGDTEAFF